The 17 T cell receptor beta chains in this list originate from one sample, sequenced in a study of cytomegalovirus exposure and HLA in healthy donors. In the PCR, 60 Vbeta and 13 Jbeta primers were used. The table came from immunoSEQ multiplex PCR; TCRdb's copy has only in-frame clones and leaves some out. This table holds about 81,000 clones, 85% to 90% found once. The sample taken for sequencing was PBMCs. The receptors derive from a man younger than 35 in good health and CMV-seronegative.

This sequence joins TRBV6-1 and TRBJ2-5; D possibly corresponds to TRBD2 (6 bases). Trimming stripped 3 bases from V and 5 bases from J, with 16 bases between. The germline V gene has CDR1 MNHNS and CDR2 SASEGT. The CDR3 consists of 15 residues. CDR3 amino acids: CASSDRDGGPETQYF. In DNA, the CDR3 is TGTGCCAGCAGTGACAGGGATGGAGGGCCGGAGACCCAGTACTTC.

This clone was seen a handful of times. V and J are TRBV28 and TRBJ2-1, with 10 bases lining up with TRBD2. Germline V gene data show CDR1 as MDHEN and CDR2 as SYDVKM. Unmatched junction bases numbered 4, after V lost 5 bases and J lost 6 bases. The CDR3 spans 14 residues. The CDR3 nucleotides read TGTGCCAGCAGTATCAGCGGGAGGGCCAATGAGCAGTTCTTC. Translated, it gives CASSISGRANEQFF.

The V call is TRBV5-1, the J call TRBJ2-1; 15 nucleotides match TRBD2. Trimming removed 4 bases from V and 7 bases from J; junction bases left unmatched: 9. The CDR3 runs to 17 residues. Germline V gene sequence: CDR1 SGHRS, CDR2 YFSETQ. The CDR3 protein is CASSPSSGTSGRNEQFF. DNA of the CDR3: TGCGCCAGCAGCCCTAGCTCCGGGACTAGCGGGAGGAATGAGCAGTTCTTC.

CDR3: CASSLGGQGGTDTQYF. DNA of the CDR3: TGCGCCAGCAGCTTGGGGGGACAGGGAGGGACAGATACGCAGTATTTT. This chain connects TRBV5-1 to TRBJ2-3; TRBD1 matches 9 bases. There are 16 residues in the CDR3. J lost 3 bases, V lost 0 bases, and 5 bases had no gene match. Per the germline V gene, CDR1 is SGHRS and CDR2 is YFSETQ.

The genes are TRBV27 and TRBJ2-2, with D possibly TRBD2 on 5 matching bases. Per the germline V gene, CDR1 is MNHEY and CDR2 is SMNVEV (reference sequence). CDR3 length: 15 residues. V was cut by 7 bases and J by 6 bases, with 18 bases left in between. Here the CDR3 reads CASKKVAGGAGELFF. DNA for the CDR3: TGTGCCAGCAAAAAGGTTGCGGGTGGAGCCGGGGAGCTGTTTTTT.

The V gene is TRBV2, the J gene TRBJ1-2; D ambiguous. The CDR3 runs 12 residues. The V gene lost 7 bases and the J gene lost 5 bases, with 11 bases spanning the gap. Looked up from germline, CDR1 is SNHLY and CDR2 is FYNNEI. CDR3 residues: CASKGGIYGYTF. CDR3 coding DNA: TGTGCCAGCAAGGGAGGGATATATGGCTACACCTTC. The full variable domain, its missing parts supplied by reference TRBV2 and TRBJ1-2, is EPEVTQTPSHQVTQMGQEVILRCVPISNHLYFYWYRQILGQKVEFLVSFYNNEISEKSEIFDDQFSVERPDGSNFTLKIRSTKLEDSAMYFCASKGGIYGYTFGSGTRLTVV.

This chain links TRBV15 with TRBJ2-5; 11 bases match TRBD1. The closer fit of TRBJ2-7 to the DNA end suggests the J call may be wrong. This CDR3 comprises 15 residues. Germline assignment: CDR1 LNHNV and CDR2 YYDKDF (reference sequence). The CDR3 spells CATSRSGTGGNEQYF. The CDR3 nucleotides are TGTGCCACCAGCAGGAGCGGGACAGGGGGGAACGAGCAGTACTTC.

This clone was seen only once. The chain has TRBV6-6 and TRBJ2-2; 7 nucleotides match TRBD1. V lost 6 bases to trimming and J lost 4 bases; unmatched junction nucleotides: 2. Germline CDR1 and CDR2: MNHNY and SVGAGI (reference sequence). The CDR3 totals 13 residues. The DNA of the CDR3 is TGTGCCAGCAGGTGGACAGGCACCGGGGAGCTGTTTTTT. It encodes CASRWTGTGELFF.

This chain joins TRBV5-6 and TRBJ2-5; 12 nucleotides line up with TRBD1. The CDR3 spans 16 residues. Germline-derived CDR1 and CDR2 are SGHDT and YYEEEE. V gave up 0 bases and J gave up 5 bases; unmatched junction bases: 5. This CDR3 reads CASSLVGQGAGETQYF. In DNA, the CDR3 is TGTGCCAGCAGCTTGGTGGGACAGGGGGCAGGGGAGACCCAGTACTTC.

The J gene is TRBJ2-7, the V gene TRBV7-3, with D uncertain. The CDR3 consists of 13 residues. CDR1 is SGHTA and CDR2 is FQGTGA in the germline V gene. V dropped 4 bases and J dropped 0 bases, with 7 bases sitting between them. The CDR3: CASSSSASYEQYF. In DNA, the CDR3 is TGTGCCAGCAGCTCCAGCGCCTCCTACGAGCAGTACTTC.

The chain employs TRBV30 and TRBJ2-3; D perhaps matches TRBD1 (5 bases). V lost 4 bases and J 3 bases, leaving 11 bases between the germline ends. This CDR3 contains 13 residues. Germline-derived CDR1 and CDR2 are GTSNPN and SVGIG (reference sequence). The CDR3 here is CAWNIQGTDTQYF. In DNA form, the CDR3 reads TGTGCCTGGAATATCCAGGGAACAGATACGCAGTATTTT. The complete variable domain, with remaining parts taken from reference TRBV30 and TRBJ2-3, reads SQTIHQWPATLVQPVGSPLSLECTVEGTSNPNLYWYRQAAGRGLQLLFYSVGIGQISSEVPQNLSASRPQDRQFILSSKKLLLSDSGFYLCAWNIQGTDTQYFGPGTRLTVL.

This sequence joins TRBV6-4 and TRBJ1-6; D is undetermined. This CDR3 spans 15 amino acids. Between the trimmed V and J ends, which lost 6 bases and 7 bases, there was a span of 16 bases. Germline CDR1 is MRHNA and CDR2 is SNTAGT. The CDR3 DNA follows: TGTGCCAGCAGGGCAGACAATCTTATAAATTCACCCCTCCACTTT. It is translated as CASRADNLINSPLHF.

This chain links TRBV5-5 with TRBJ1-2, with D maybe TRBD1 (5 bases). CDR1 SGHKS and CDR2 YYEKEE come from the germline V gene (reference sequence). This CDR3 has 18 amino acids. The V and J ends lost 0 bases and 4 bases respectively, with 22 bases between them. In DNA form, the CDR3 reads TGTGCCAGCAGCTTGGCCTCTACGGGACTCACAACTCCCTATGGCTACACCTTC. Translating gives CASSLASTGLTTPYGYTF.

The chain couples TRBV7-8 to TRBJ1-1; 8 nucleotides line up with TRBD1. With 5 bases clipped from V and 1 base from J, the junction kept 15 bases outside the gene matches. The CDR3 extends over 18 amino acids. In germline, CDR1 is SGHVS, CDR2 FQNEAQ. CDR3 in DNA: TGTGCCAGCAGCGATATGGGGATCAGGGGGCGTTCGAACACTGAAGCTTTCTTT. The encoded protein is CASSDMGIRGRSNTEAFF. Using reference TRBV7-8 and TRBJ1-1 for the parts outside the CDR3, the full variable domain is GAGVSQSPRYKVAKRGQDVALRCDPISGHVSLFWYQQALGQGPEFLTYFQNEAQLDKSGLPSDRFFAERPEGSVSTLKIQRTQQEDSAVYLCASSDMGIRGRSNTEAFFGQGTRLTVV.

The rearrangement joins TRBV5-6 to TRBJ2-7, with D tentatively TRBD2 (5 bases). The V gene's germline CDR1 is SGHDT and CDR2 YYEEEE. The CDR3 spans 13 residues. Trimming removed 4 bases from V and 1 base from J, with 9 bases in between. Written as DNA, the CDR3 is TGTGCCAGCAGCCCCGGGATTTCCTACGAGCAGTACTTC. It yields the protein CASSPGISYEQYF.

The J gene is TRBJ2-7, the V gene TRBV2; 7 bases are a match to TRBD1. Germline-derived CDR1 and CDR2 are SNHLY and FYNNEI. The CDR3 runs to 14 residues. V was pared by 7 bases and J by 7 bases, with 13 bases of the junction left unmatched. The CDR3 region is CASIEARGSGEQYF. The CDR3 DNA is TGTGCCAGCATAGAGGCCAGGGGGTCGGGGGAGCAGTACTTC.

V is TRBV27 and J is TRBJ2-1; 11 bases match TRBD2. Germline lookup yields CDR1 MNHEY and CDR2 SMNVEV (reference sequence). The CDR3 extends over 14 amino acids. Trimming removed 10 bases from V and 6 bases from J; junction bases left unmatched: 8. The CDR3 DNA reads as TGTGCCATCCGCACTAGCGGGAGCGGCAATGAGCAGTTCTTC. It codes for CAIRTSGSGNEQFF.